The rows below give T cell receptor beta chains drawn from one sample of a study of human T cells and chemical hapten exposure. TCRdb ran MiXCR on the RACE reads and lists one entry per CDR3 protein. The profile covers over 300,000 distinct CDR3 sequences, with about 5.1% appearing a single time and just over 2.5% taken by the ten largest. The sample here was whole blood, taken in connection with sensitization to the hapten diphenylcyclopropenone (DPC). The receptors were sampled from a woman aged 45 to 65 with alopecia areata. Some clones in this sample may be carry-over from other donors' samples. The CDR3 runs from the conserved cysteine through the conserved F or W. The D gene is left open where the match is weak. Clone size is shown for a subset of rows, as once, few, many or a class of expanded clone.

D: NA; J: TRBJ2-1; V: TRBV7-2; size: NA; CDR3: CASSLVGGSEQFF; DNA: TGTGCCAGCAGCTTAGTCGGGGGAAGTGAGCAGTTCTTC
D: NA; J: TRBJ1-4; V: TRBV15; size: NA; CDR3: CATSPRNEKLFF; DNA: TGTGCCACCAGCCCCCGCAATGAAAAACTGTTTTTT
D: NA; J: TRBJ2-7; V: TRBV5-1; size: few; CDR3: CASSSHRDIPNEQYF; DNA: TGCGCCAGCAGCTCCCACCGGGACATTCCTAATGAGCAGTACTTC
D: NA; J: TRBJ1-2; V: TRBV6-5; size: few; CDR3: CASSYSKAANYGYTF; DNA: TGTGCCAGCAGTTACTCGAAGGCGGCCAACTATGGCTACACCTTC
D: TRBD2; J: TRBJ2-7; V: TRBV29-1; size: many; CDR3: CSVEDRGRQYF; DNA: TGCAGCGTTGAAGATCGCGGGAGGCAGTACTTC
D: NA; J: TRBJ2-5; V: TRBV9; size: NA; CDR3: CASSGGAPGETQYF; DNA: TGTGCCAGCAGCGGCGGGGCACCGGGAGAGACCCAGTACTTC
D: NA; J: TRBJ2-7; V: TRBV29-1; size: many; CDR3: CSVTGTHYEQYF; DNA: TGCAGCGTTACAGGAACGCACTACGAGCAGTACTTC
D: NA; J: TRBJ2-2; V: TRBV19; size: many; CDR3: CASSMDKRFGGELFF; DNA: TGTGCCAGTAGTATGGACAAGCGATTTGGCGGGGAGCTGTTTTTT
D: NA; J: TRBJ1-2; V: TRBV6-6; size: NA; CDR3: CASSYPYDHPGGYTF; DNA: TGTGCCAGCAGTTACCCCTATGATCACCCGGGTGGCTACACCTTC
D: NA; J: TRBJ2-1; V: TRBV3-1; size: many; CDR3: CASSQSTGSYNEQFF; DNA: TGTGCCAGCAGCCAATCAACGGGTTCCTACAATGAGCAGTTCTTC
D: TRBD2; J: TRBJ2-7; V: TRBV5-1; size: few; CDR3: CASSLQPTGAGGSYEQYF; DNA: TGCGCCAGCAGCTTGCAACCGACTGGAGCGGGAGGATCCTACGAGCAGTACTTC
D: NA; J: TRBJ1-5; V: TRBV2; size: NA; CDR3: CASSIVYSNQPQHF; DNA: TGTGCCAGCAGTATAGTTTATAGCAATCAGCCCCAGCATTTT
D: NA; J: TRBJ1-4; V: TRBV30; size: NA; CDR3: CAWSWDFNEKLFF; DNA: TGTGCCTGGAGTTGGGATTTTAATGAAAAACTGTTTTTT
D: TRBD2; J: TRBJ2-3; V: TRBV7-9; size: many; CDR3: CASSALAGTADTQYF; DNA: TGTGCCAGCAGCGCACTAGCGGGCACCGCAGATACGCAGTATTTT
D: NA; J: TRBJ2-4; V: TRBV4-2; size: many; CDR3: CASSQAGKNIQYF; DNA: TGTGCCAGCAGCCAGGCGGGGAAAAACATTCAGTACTTC
D: TRBD2; J: TRBJ2-7; V: TRBV4-2; size: few; CDR3: CASSRTSGGADDEQYF; DNA: TGTGCCAGCAGTCGGACTAGCGGGGGGGCAGACGACGAGCAGTACTTC
D: TRBD1; J: TRBJ1-1; V: TRBV18; size: few; CDR3: CASSNRTGSNTEAFF; DNA: TGTGCCAGCTCAAACAGGACAGGGTCGAACACTGAAGCTTTCTTT
D: NA; J: TRBJ1-1; V: TRBV3-1; size: many; CDR3: CASSQDTGSTEAFF; DNA: TGTGCCAGCAGCCAAGACACCGGGAGCACTGAAGCTTTCTTT
D: NA; J: TRBJ1-1; V: TRBV9; size: NA; CDR3: CASSVHGTSLREAFF; DNA: TGTGCCAGCAGCGTTCATGGGACCTCACTTCGGGAAGCTTTCTTT
D: NA; J: TRBJ2-6; V: TRBV19; size: few; CDR3: CASIGVSSGANVLTF; DNA: TGTGCCAGTATCGGGGTTAGCTCTGGGGCCAACGTCCTGACTTTC
D: TRBD1; J: TRBJ2-1; V: TRBV24-1; size: NA; CDR3: CATTDLTGYNEQFF; DNA: TGTGCCACCACTGATTTGACAGGGTACAATGAGCAGTTCTTC
D: NA; J: TRBJ2-7; V: TRBV7-6; size: many; CDR3: CASSLGGVTSSYEQYF; DNA: TGTGCCAGCAGCTTAGGTGGGGTAACGAGCTCCTACGAGCAGTACTTC
D: NA; J: TRBJ2-7; V: TRBV5-1; size: many; CDR3: CASSIIRRPYEQYF; DNA: TGCGCCAGCAGCATAATTCGACGGCCCTACGAGCAGTACTTC
D: NA; J: TRBJ2-1; V: TRBV29-1; size: many; CDR3: CSVVGELGNEQFF; DNA: TGCAGCGTTGTGGGGGAGTTAGGGAATGAGCAGTTCTTC
D: NA; J: TRBJ2-5; V: TRBV9; size: NA; CDR3: CASSVGAGLPQETQYF; DNA: TGTGCCAGCAGCGTAGGGGCGGGGCTACCCCAAGAGACCCAGTACTTC
D: NA; J: TRBJ1-6; V: TRBV20-1; size: many; CDR3: CSARAARAGSPLHF; DNA: TGCAGTGCTAGAGCCGCCAGGGCTGGTTCACCCCTCCACTTT